The 13 T cell receptor beta chains given below trace back to one sample, sequenced in a study of Ad26.COV2.S vaccination and SARS-CoV-2 variants (dated by TCRdb to about 2021). Library generation was performed with the immunoSEQ multiplex PCR assay. TCRdb's version of the immuneACCESS table is confined to in-frame rearrangements and falls short of the full clone set. An unresolved V gene accounts for under half of the shortfall where checked; the remainder is of unknown origin. The table for this sample lists some 520,000 clones; around nine tenths of them were counted only once. About 13% of the sample goes to the ten largest clones. The treatment or condition tag for this specimen amounts to: about 20 received Ad26.COV2.S at low or high dose, single or two shots; a few received placebo; per-sample allocation not given. For vaccine and placebo recipients, repertoires were sequenced using samples collected on day 63 after the first injection.

This material consisted of peripheral blood, taken in a trial of Ad26.COV2.S vaccine versus placebo. The receptor source for this set is a person between 18 and 59 years old who received the Ad26.COV2.S COVID-19 vaccine or a placebo.

The V call is TRBV19, the J call TRBJ1-1, with D perhaps matching TRBD1 (5 bases). The V end was cut by 3 bases, the J end by 1 base, with 9 bases between. The V gene's germline CDR1 is LNHDA and CDR2 SQIVND (reference sequence). The CDR3 has 14 residues. Here the CDR3 reads CASSMFGGNTEAFF. CDR3 sequence (DNA): TGTGCCAGTAGTATGTTTGGGGGGAACACTGAAGCTTTCTTT.

The rearrangement joins TRBV5-4 to TRBJ1-5; a possible D gene is TRBD1 (5 bases). CDR3 length equals 14 residues. Per the germline V gene, CDR1 is SGHNT and CDR2 is YYREEE (reference sequence). V lost 0 bases to trimming and J lost 7 bases, with 11 bases between them. The CDR3 DNA follows: TGTGCCAGCAGCTTGGGCGGGGCTGGACAGCCCCAGCATTTT. As protein: CASSLGGAGQPQHF.

The V gene is TRBV11-2, the J gene TRBJ1-5; 11 nucleotides agree with TRBD1. The CDR3 is 14 residues long. The V gene's germline CDR1 is SGHAT and CDR2 FQNNGV. Germline trimming cut 5 bases from V and 4 bases from J; bases unmatched to any gene: 1. CDR3 residues: CASSRDRGNQPQHF. CDR3 coding DNA: TGTGCCAGCAGCAGGGACAGGGGGAATCAGCCCCAGCATTTT.

This sequence joins TRBV15 and TRBJ1-2, with D unclear. CDR3 size: 15 residues. CDR1 is LNHNV and CDR2 is YYDKDF in the germline V gene (reference sequence). V dropped 0 bases and J dropped 3 bases, with 11 bases sitting between them. This chain's CDR3 is CATSRDGWADYGYTF. DNA of the CDR3: TGTGCCACCAGCAGAGACGGGTGGGCTGACTATGGCTACACCTTC. Complete variable domain (other parts from reference TRBV15 and TRBJ1-2): DAMVIQNPRYQVTQFGKPVTLSCSQTLNHNVMYWYQQKSSQAPKLLFHYYDKDFNNEADTPDNFQSRRPNTSFCFLDIRSPGLGDTAMYLCATSRDGWADYGYTFGSGTRLTVV.

The rearrangement joins TRBV18 to TRBJ1-4, with a possible D match to TRBD1 (5 bases). With 5 bases removed from V and 0 bases from J, the gap between germline ends came to 10 bases. The CDR3 consists of 15 residues. Germline V lookup: CDR1 KGHSH, CDR2 LQKENI. CDR3 region: CASSVGASTNEKLFF. CDR3 in DNA: TGTGCCAGCTCAGTCGGGGCTTCAACTAATGAAAAACTGTTTTTT.

There are a few counts of this clone. The chain carries TRBV12-3 or TRBV12-4 and TRBJ2-1; D uncertain. Trimming cost V 3 bases and J 10 bases, with 13 bases left between them. The CDR3 runs 13 residues. This CDR3 is CASSLVQNGEQFF. For the CDR3, the DNA is TGTGCCAGCAGTTTGGTCCAAAACGGGGAGCAGTTCTTC.

The chain uses TRBV7-2 and TRBJ1-5; 7 bases line up with TRBD1. Trimming at V came to 0 bases and at J to 8 bases, leaving 7 bases not matched to a gene. The CDR3 extends over 15 amino acids. The germline gives CDR1 SGHTA, CDR2 FQGNSA. The CDR3 region has the DNA TGTGCCAGCAGCTTAGCAGGGGGCAATAGGGAGCCCCAGCATTTT. Residues: CASSLAGGNREPQHF.

The rearrangement links TRBV28 to TRBJ1-2; D might be TRBD1 (5 bases). Germline loops: CDR1 MDHEN, CDR2 SYDVKM. This CDR3 comprises 13 residues. Deletions cut 3 bases from V and 4 bases from J, with 9 bases between. The DNA of the CDR3 is TGTGCCAGCAGTTTTTGGGACCCCTATGGCTACACCTTC. This gives the protein CASSFWDPYGYTF.

V is TRBV6-2 or TRBV6-3 and J is TRBJ2-1, with TRBD2 matching over 12 bases. The CDR3 runs to 16 residues. The V segment lost 5 bases and the J segment 9 bases; nucleotides outside the gene matches: 11. CDR1 is MNHEY, CDR2 SVGEGT, per germline. The CDR3 sequence: CASSAWTSGKPGEQFF. The CDR3, as DNA: TGTGCCAGCAGTGCATGGACTAGCGGGAAACCAGGTGAGCAGTTCTTC.

This clone was picked up a small number of times. This chain uses TRBV7-9 with TRBJ1-2; 8 bases map to TRBD1. V shed 2 bases, J shed 6 bases, and the junction held 2 bases outside the gene matches. The germline gives CDR1 SEHNR, CDR2 FQNEAQ (reference sequence). This CDR3 has 13 residues. The CDR3 DNA reads as TGTGCCAGCAGCTTATTACAGGGGGATGGCTACACCTTC. Translated: CASSLLQGDGYTF.

The chain couples TRBV10-3 to TRBJ2-1, with 14 positions matching TRBD2. This CDR3 region has 17 residues. The V gene end was trimmed by 2 bases and the J gene end by 6 bases; junction bases not matched to a gene: 6. Germline-derived CDR1 and CDR2 are ENHRY and SYGVKD. Here the CDR3 reads CAISEPGLAGAGNEQFF. CDR3 bases: TGTGCCATCAGTGAGCCGGGACTAGCGGGAGCGGGCAATGAGCAGTTCTTC.

CDR3 in DNA: TGTGCCAGCAGTTATCAAGGGCTGTGGGGGGATGAGCAGTTCTTC. This sequence encodes CASSYQGLWGDEQFF. The chain links TRBV6-2 or TRBV6-3 to TRBJ2-1; D is perhaps TRBD2 (6 bases). CDR3 size: 15 residues. Germline CDR1 is MNHEY and CDR2 is SVGEGT. Trimming took 3 bases from V and 8 from J, leaving 17 bases between them.

The chain combines TRBV6-2 or TRBV6-3 with TRBJ2-7, with D tentatively TRBD1 (5 bases). Trimming left V 4 bases short and J 2 bases short, with 9 bases between. CDR3 length: 13 amino acids. Per germline, CDR1 MNHEY and CDR2 SVGEGT. CDR3 nucleotides: TGTGCCAGCAGTTGGGGCAGGACCTACGAGCAGTACTTC. It is translated as CASSWGRTYEQYF.